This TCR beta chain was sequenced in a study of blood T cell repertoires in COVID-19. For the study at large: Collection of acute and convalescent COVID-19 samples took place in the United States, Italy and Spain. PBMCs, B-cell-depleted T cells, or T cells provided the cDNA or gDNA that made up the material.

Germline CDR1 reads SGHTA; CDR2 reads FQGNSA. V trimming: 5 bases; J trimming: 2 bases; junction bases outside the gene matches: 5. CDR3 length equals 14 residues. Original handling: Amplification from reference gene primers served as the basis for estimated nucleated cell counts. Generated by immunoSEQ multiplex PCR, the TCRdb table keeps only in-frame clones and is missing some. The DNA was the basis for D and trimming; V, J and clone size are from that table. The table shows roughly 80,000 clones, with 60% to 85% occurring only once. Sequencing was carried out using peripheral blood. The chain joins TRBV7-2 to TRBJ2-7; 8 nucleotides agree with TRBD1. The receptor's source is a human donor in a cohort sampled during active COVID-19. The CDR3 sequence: CASSPGQGAYEQYF. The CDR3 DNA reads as TGTGCCAGCAGCCCAGGACAGGGAGCCTACGAGCAGTACTTC. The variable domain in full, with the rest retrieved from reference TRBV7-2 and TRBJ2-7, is GAGVSQSPSNKVTEKGKDVELRCDPISGHTALYWYRQSLGQGLEFLIYFQGNSAPDKSGLPSDRFSAERTGGSVSTLTIQRTQQEDSAVYLCASSPGQGAYEQYFGPGTRLTVT.